A single sample is the source of the 10 T cell receptor beta chains below, sequenced in a study of blood T cells in healthy people across ages. Through a sample-barcoded 5' primer and a J-beta primer mix, a second PCR was run for about 6 to 11 cycles. MiXCR, run by TCRdb on the 5' RACE reads, gives a single entry per CDR3 protein. The sample contains around 1.7 million distinct CDR3 sequences, approximately 28% of which appear only once. Material: blood. These receptors all come from a woman between 25 and 40 years old in good health.

The gene calls are TRBV7-2 and TRBJ2-1, with D hard to call. The germline CDR1 and CDR2 sequences are SGHTA and FQGNSA. The ends were cut back, 5 bases at V and 0 bases at J, with 5 bases in the middle. The CDR3 is made up of 13 amino acids. The CDR3 DNA reads TGTACCAGCAGCCCCTCCTCCTACAATGAGCAGTTCTTC. Encoded protein: CTSSPSSYNEQFF. Full variable domain (rest looked up from reference TRBV7-2 and TRBJ2-1): GAGVSQSPSNKVTEKGKDVELRCDPISGHTALYWYRQSLGQGLEFLIYFQGNSAPDKSGLPSDRFSAERTGGSVSTLTIQRTQQEDSAVYLCTSSPSSYNEQFFGPGTRLTVL.

This chain connects TRBV3-1 to TRBJ1-6; no reliable D call. Trimming cost V 1 base and J 10 bases, with 11 bases left between them. This CDR3 is built from 14 residues. Per germline, CDR1 LGHDT and CDR2 YNNKEL (reference sequence). The CDR3 coding sequence is TGTGCCAGCAGCCAAGGTGGGTTAGGATCACCCCTCCACTTT. The encoded protein is CASSQGGLGSPLHF.

This chain connects TRBV6-1 to TRBJ1-6, with TRBD1 matching over 7 bases. The CDR3 has 14 amino acids. V shed 4 bases, J shed 11 bases, and the junction held 8 bases outside the gene matches. The germline V gene has CDR1 MNHNS and CDR2 SASEGT. The CDR3 loop reads CASSVDGDRAPLHF. The CDR3 coding sequence is TGTGCCAGCAGTGTGGACGGTGACAGGGCACCCCTCCACTTT.

This clonotype has more than one count but fewer than ten. The chain couples TRBV5-1 to TRBJ1-6; no firm D call. Germline V gene data show CDR1 as SGHRS and CDR2 as YFSETQ. Trimming removed 4 bases from V and 0 bases from J, with 8 bases in between. The CDR3 extends over 15 amino acids. For the CDR3, the DNA is TGCGCCAGCAGCGGAACGAGCTCCTATAATTCACCCCTCCACTTT. Translated: CASSGTSSYNSPLHF.

The chain combines TRBV6-1 with TRBJ1-1; D is undetermined. Deletions cut 6 bases from V and 3 bases from J, with 26 bases between. The CDR3 contains 18 residues. Per germline, CDR1 MNHNS and CDR2 SASEGT. Written as DNA, the CDR3 is TGTGCCAGCAGACCCACCGGGAGTGAGAGGATCTTGGACACTGAAGCTTTCTTT. It specifies CASRPTGSERILDTEAFF.

V gene TRBV12-3 or TRBV12-4 combines with J gene TRBJ1-1; D remains ambiguous. This CDR3 region has 12 residues. V was trimmed by 5 bases and J by 10 bases, leaving 14 bases between them. In DNA, the CDR3 is TGTGCCAGCAGTCCCGATCCAACGGGAGCTTTCTTT. This translates into CASSPDPTGAFF.

This clonotype was seen a few times. The V and J genes are TRBV7-2 and TRBJ1-1; 8 positions match TRBD1. The CDR3 contains 15 residues. Germline V gives CDR1 SGHTA, CDR2 FQGNSA. Trimming took 5 bases from V and 6 from J; bases not matched to a gene: 11. The CDR3 sequence: CASSQWTGTRAEAFF. In DNA, the CDR3 is TGTGCCAGCAGCCAATGGACAGGGACTCGGGCTGAAGCTTTCTTT.

In the case of this clonotype: One junction end disagrees with the germline gene, perhaps due to a read error. The V call is TRBV24-1, the J call TRBJ2-3; maybe TRBD2 (6 bases). This CDR3 spans 15 amino acids. CDR1 and CDR2 from the germline V gene are KGHDR and SFDVKD. CDR3 region: CATSDFGTSTDTRYF. Written as DNA, the CDR3 is TGTGCCACCAGTGATTTCGGCACTAGCACAGATACGCGGTATTTT.

Details on this clonotype: No DNA is shown, since the ends of the CDR3 on it are uncertain; the CDR3 is the one TCRdb lists. The chain is built from TRBV12-3 or TRBV12-4 and TRBJ2-3; the table's D call, TRBD2, was not checked against the DNA. The CDR3 is made up of 19 amino acids, end residues included. The CDR3 spells CAQYYYEQYFGPGTDTQYF.

The chain couples TRBV6-2 or TRBV6-3 to TRBJ2-1; D may be TRBD1 or TRBD2 (5 bases each). The length of the CDR3 is 15 residues. Germline CDR1 and CDR2: MNHEY and SVGEGT. The V and J ends lost 9 bases and 6 bases respectively, with 21 bases between them. CDR3 nucleotides: TGTGCCAGTTCAGTCGGGGCTAGTTTCTCCAATGAGCAGTTCTTC. Its protein is CASSVGASFSNEQFF.